One and the same sample provided the 8 T cell receptor beta chains below, sequenced in a study of CD8 T cells in Susac syndrome. RNA amounts of about 0.5 to 1 ug underwent reverse transcription with random hexamers. TCRdb reprocessed the immunoSEQ multiplex PCR reads via MiXCR and lists one record per CDR3 protein. The sample carries fewer than 95,000 distinct CDR3 sequences, approximately 96% recorded once. Source material: CD8+ T cells from PBMCs. These TCRs come from a human donor with Susac syndrome.

The V call is TRBV28, the J call TRBJ2-7, with TRBD2 matching over 8 bases. J gave up 2 bases and V 8 bases, and 8 bases lay outside the gene matches. The CDR3 runs to 14 residues. The germline gives CDR1 MDHEN, CDR2 SYDVKM. The CDR3 DNA follows: TGTGCCAGCTTCCCCGGGGGGGTAACCTACGAGCAGTACTTC. It codes for CASFPGGVTYEQYF.

The CDR3 region is CASSLVSGGASDTQYF. DNA of the CDR3: TGTGCCAGCAGCTTAGTTAGCGGGGGGGCGTCAGATACGCAGTATTTT. The chain employs TRBV13 and TRBJ2-3; 11 bases match TRBD2. The CDR3 is 16 residues long. CDR1 PRHDT and CDR2 FYEKMQ come from the germline V gene (reference sequence). After removal of 1 base from V and 4 bases from J, the junction contained 4 bases not matched to a gene.

This clonotype appeared a single time. This sequence joins TRBV24-1 and TRBJ2-1; D not resolved. Deletions cut 1 base from V and 7 bases from J, with 16 bases between. CDR1 is KGHDR, CDR2 SFDVKD, per germline. CDR3 length equals 16 residues. CDR3 in DNA: TGTGCCACCAGTGATTTCGAGAACAGTGAGACGAATGAGCAGTTCTTC. Its translation is CATSDFENSETNEQFF.

The chain uses TRBV7-9 and TRBJ2-1; D gene ambiguous. Germline values: CDR1 SEHNR, CDR2 FQNEAQ (reference sequence). The CDR3 spans 13 residues. The germline V and J ends were trimmed by 0 bases and 9 bases, with 9 bases remaining between them. The CDR3 DNA reads as TGTGCCAGCAGCTTAGCCGTCGGAACTGAGCAGTTCTTC. Amino acids: CASSLAVGTEQFF.

V usage is TRBV6-5 and J usage is TRBJ1-1; D possibly corresponds to TRBD1 (5 bases). V was shortened by 2 bases and J by 5 bases, with 21 bases between the two germline ends. The CDR3 has 17 amino acids. From germline, CDR1 is MNHEY and CDR2 SVGAGI. CDR3 in amino acids: CASSYIQGMARETEAFF. The CDR3 nucleotides read TGTGCCAGCAGTTACATCCAGGGTATGGCTCGGGAAACTGAAGCTTTCTTT.

The gene calls are TRBV6-5 and TRBJ2-7, with D possibly TRBD2 on 5 matching bases. Trimming removed 0 bases from V and 3 bases from J, with 9 bases in between. CDR3 length: 14 amino acids. Per germline, CDR1 MNHEY and CDR2 SVGAGI. The CDR3 sequence is CASSYSTGNYEQYF. In DNA form, the CDR3 reads TGTGCCAGCAGTTACTCGACGGGGAACTACGAGCAGTACTTC.

The rearrangement joins TRBV20-1 to TRBJ2-4, with TRBD1 matching over 7 bases. The junction had 15 bases not matched to a gene; V was cut back by 4 bases and J by 0 bases. Per the germline V gene, CDR1 is DFQATT and CDR2 is SNEGSKA (reference sequence). CDR3 length equals 18 residues. CDR3 in amino acids: CSATPTGQAELAKNIQYF. The CDR3 nucleotides are TGCAGTGCTACCCCTACCGGACAGGCCGAACTAGCCAAAAACATTCAGTACTTC.

This chain connects TRBV12-3 or TRBV12-4 to TRBJ1-2, with D possibly TRBD1 on 6 matching bases. V dropped 2 bases and J dropped 4 bases, with 14 bases sitting between them. This CDR3 is built from 15 residues. The CDR3 region is CASSLSGGRSYGYTF. The CDR3 DNA reads as TGTGCCAGCAGTTTATCTGGGGGGCGAAGCTATGGCTACACCTTC.